These 25 T cell receptor beta chains were sequenced from one sample in a study of blood T cell repertoires in COVID-19. Only in-frame clones appear in the TCRdb table, and some are missing; sequencing was by immunoSEQ multiplex PCR. The repertoire holds 45,000 or so clones, with around 90% as singletons. The sample taken for sequencing was peripheral blood. Source of these receptors: a woman aged 80 or over in a cohort sampled during active or convalescent COVID-19.

This clone was recorded only once. The chain couples TRBV18 to TRBJ2-7, with 7 bases matching TRBD2. The junction had 9 bases not matched to a gene; V was cut back by 2 bases and J by 2 bases. The CDR3 has 16 amino acids. Germline values: CDR1 KGHSH, CDR2 LQKENI. The DNA for the CDR3 is TGTGCCAGCTCACCAAGTCAATCGACTAGCCCCTACGAGCAGTACTTC. Its translation: CASSPSQSTSPYEQYF.

CDR3 sequence: CASTDGLNYGYTF. In nucleotides, the CDR3 is TGTGCCAGCACGGATGGACTAAACTATGGCTACACCTTC. The chain recombines TRBV2 with TRBJ1-2, with unresolved D. The CDR3 sequence is 13 residues long. V was trimmed by 7 bases and J by 2 bases, leaving 11 bases between them. Germline CDR1 SNHLY, CDR2 FYNNEI.

This clone was recorded once. CDR3: CASSTDGGTGGPDTQYF. The CDR3 DNA reads TGTGCCAGCAGCACAGATGGGGGGACAGGGGGACCAGATACGCAGTATTTT. J is TRBJ2-3 and V is TRBV21-1; the table's D call of TRBD1 was not tested on the DNA. TRBV21-1 has pseudogene status. The CDR3 extends over 17 amino acids.

The chain links TRBV27 to TRBJ1-1; maybe TRBD1 (5 bases). This CDR3 has 14 residues. Trimming left V 11 bases short and J 3 bases short, with 19 bases between. Germline CDR1 MNHEY, CDR2 SMNVEV (reference sequence). The CDR3 is CAAQTVGRYTEAFF. As DNA, the CDR3 is TGTGCCGCCCAAACGGTGGGGCGGTACACTGAAGCTTTCTTT.

CDR3 in amino acids: CASSLRPLETEAFF. The CDR3 bases are TGTGCCAGCAGCTTACGGCCTCTGGAGACTGAAGCTTTCTTT. The chain employs TRBV13 and TRBJ1-1; D remains ambiguous. Trimming removed 2 bases at V and 5 bases at J, with 12 bases between. CDR3 length equals 14 residues. CDR1 PRHDT and CDR2 FYEKMQ come from the germline V gene (reference sequence).

This clone was seen just once. V and J are TRBV6-1 and TRBJ2-7, with no clear D. Germline lookup yields CDR1 MNHNS and CDR2 SASEGT. Between the trimmed V and J ends, which lost 1 base and 5 bases, there was a span of 12 bases. The CDR3 totals 14 residues. CDR3 sequence (DNA): TGTGCCAGCAGTGAAGGTGGGCAGATCGACGAGCAGTACTTC. Its translation: CASSEGGQIDEQYF.

This clone was seen once. This chain joins TRBV10-3 and TRBJ2-5, with D perhaps matching TRBD2 (6 bases). The CDR3 consists of 16 residues. The germline CDR1 and CDR2 sequences are ENHRY and SYGVKD. The germline V and J ends were trimmed by 5 bases and 3 bases, with 19 bases remaining between them. The CDR3 reads CAISQPSGVGEETQYF. Written as DNA, the CDR3 is TGTGCCATCAGTCAACCCTCGGGGGTCGGTGAAGAGACCCAGTACTTC.

This clone was found a few times. The CDR3 loop is CASRPTTSTDTQYF. Here the CDR3 DNA reads TGTGCCAGCAGACCTACTACTAGCACAGATACGCAGTATTTT. This rearrangement joins TRBV3-1 (or the pseudogene TRBV3-2) to TRBJ2-3; D is unresolved. Trimming pared 6 bases from V and 0 bases from J, leaving 10 bases between. The CDR3 has 14 residues. From germline, CDR1 is LGHDT and CDR2 YNNKEL (reference sequence).

Note on this clone: At one end the junction does not follow the germline gene, possibly because of a read error. The chain recombines TRBV14 with TRBJ1-6; maybe TRBD1 (6 bases). Looked up from germline, CDR1 is SGHDN and CDR2 is FVKESK. The CDR3 loop spans 16 amino acids. The DNA of the CDR3 is TGTGCCAGCAGCCAAACAGGGTCTCGTTATAGTTCACCCCTCCACTTT. Its translation is CASSQTGSRYSSPLHF.

The genes are TRBV5-4 and TRBJ2-1; TRBD2 agrees at 9 bases. This CDR3 is 17 amino acids long. V was clipped by 0 bases and J by 7 bases; unmatched bases: 11. Germline values: CDR1 SGHNT, CDR2 YYREEE (reference sequence). The CDR3 here is CASSLAGGSGRRNEQFF. Here the CDR3 DNA reads TGTGCCAGCAGCTTGGCCGGTGGTAGCGGGAGAAGGAATGAGCAGTTCTTC. The full variable domain, with the rest looked up from reference TRBV5-4 and TRBJ2-1, is ETGVTQSPTHLIKTRGQQVTLRCSSQSGHNTVSWYQQALGQGPQFIFQYYREEENGRGNFPPRFSGLQFPNYSSELNVNALELDDSALYLCASSLAGGSGRRNEQFFGPGTRLTVL.

This clone was observed once. The chain couples TRBV5-5 to TRBJ1-1; a possible D gene is TRBD1 (5 bases). The germline V and J ends were trimmed by 3 bases and 7 bases, with 13 bases remaining between them. The CDR3 has 13 residues. In germline, CDR1 is SGHKS, CDR2 YYEKEE (reference sequence). The CDR3 here is CASSSSQVIEAFF. The DNA of the CDR3 is TGTGCCAGCAGCTCGTCACAGGTAATTGAAGCTTTCTTT. The full variable domain, with the rest looked up from reference TRBV5-5 and TRBJ1-1, is DAGVTQSPTHLIKTRGQQVTLRCSPISGHKSVSWYQQVLGQGPQFIFQYYEKEERGRGNFPDRFSARQFPNYSSELNVNALLLGDSALYLCASSSSQVIEAFFGQGTRLTVV.

The gene calls are TRBV16 and TRBJ2-5, with 11 bases aligning to TRBD2. The CDR3 is 16 residues long. V was clipped by 1 base and J by 3 bases; unmatched bases: 4. Germline V gene lookup returns CDR1 KGHSY and CDR2 FQNENV. CDR3: CASSQFELAGEETQYF. Written as DNA, the CDR3 is TGTGCCAGCAGCCAATTTGAACTAGCGGGAGAAGAGACCCAGTACTTC.

Only one count was recorded for this clone. The chain carries TRBV7-8 and TRBJ1-3, with D unclear. This CDR3 has 16 residues. Trimming stripped 1 base from V and 0 bases from J, with 10 bases between. Looked up from germline, CDR1 is SGHVS and CDR2 is FQNEAQ. Here the CDR3 DNA reads TGTGCCAGCAGCTTAGGTAGTGGAGTCTCTGGAAACACCATATATTTT. It is translated as CASSLGSGVSGNTIYF.

The chain employs TRBV6-2 or TRBV6-3 and TRBJ2-1; 10 bases align to TRBD2. Germline V gene data show CDR1 as MNHEY and CDR2 as SVGEGT. This CDR3 comprises 17 residues. V gave up 2 bases and J gave up 2 bases; unmatched junction bases: 6. CDR3 residues: CASSYGLAGVPYNEQFF. The DNA for the CDR3 is TGTGCCAGCAGTTACGGGCTAGCGGGAGTACCCTACAATGAGCAGTTCTTC.

The V and J genes are TRBV19 and TRBJ2-7, with D perhaps matching TRBD2 (6 bases). The germline V gene encodes CDR1 LNHDA and CDR2 SQIVND (reference sequence). V shed 3 bases and J shed 3 bases, with 18 bases lying between them. The CDR3 extends over 16 amino acids. The CDR3 DNA follows: TGTGCCAGTAGTATCGGCGGGGCTGGGGACTTCTACGAGCAGTACTTC. Translating gives CASSIGGAGDFYEQYF.

This clone was seen a single time. This chain joins TRBV5-1 and TRBJ2-1; TRBD2 aligns across 9 bases. With V trimmed by 4 bases and J by 3 bases, 5 bases remained unmatched. Germline CDR1 and CDR2: SGHRS and YFSETQ. The CDR3 covers 15 residues. The CDR3 DNA sequence: TGCGCCAGCAGCCCGGCTAGCGGGGACTACAATGAGCAGTTCTTC. Its translation: CASSPASGDYNEQFF.

The chain has TRBV18 and TRBJ2-7; 11 positions match TRBD2. Germline CDR1 reads KGHSH; CDR2 reads LQKENI. This CDR3 has 15 amino acids. With V trimmed by 2 bases and J by 6 bases, 6 bases remained unmatched. CDR3 in amino acids: CASSPELAGVTEQYF. CDR3 sequence (DNA): TGTGCCAGCTCACCAGAACTAGCGGGGGTTACCGAGCAGTACTTC.

J is TRBJ2-3 and V is TRBV9, with TRBD1 identical over 9 bases. This CDR3 has 13 residues. The J segment lost 3 bases and the V segment lost 7 bases, leaving 3 bases of the junction unmatched. Germline values: CDR1 SGDLS, CDR2 YYNGEE. CDR3 residues: CASGTGSTDTQYF. The CDR3 DNA is TGTGCCAGCGGGACAGGGTCTACAGATACGCAGTATTTT.

This rearrangement joins TRBV6-4 to TRBJ2-3, with 7 nucleotides matching TRBD1. The germline V gene encodes CDR1 MRHNA and CDR2 SNTAGT. The junction had 12 bases not matched to a gene; V was cut back by 6 bases and J by 6 bases. CDR3 size: 15 residues. This CDR3 reads CASSLTGNPRDTQYF. DNA for the CDR3: TGTGCCAGCAGCCTGACAGGGAACCCCCGGGATACGCAGTATTTT.

This clone was counted a single time. This sequence joins TRBV6-2 or TRBV6-3 and TRBJ2-4; 7 bases match TRBD2. Trimming cost V 0 bases and J 0 bases; bases outside gene matches: 5. Germline CDR1 reads MNHEY; CDR2 reads SVGEGT. This CDR3 region has 17 residues. In DNA, the CDR3 is TGTGCCAGCAGTTACTCCGGGGAGGGACTAGCCAAAAACATTCAGTACTTC. This sequence encodes CASSYSGEGLAKNIQYF.

The chain joins TRBV21-1 to TRBJ1-2; the table calls TRBD1, which could not be checked here. TRBV21-1 is described as a pseudogene. This CDR3 comprises 14 residues. CDR3 protein: CASTTGRGRGGYTF. The DNA of the CDR3 is TGTGCCAGCACCACGGGCAGGGGGCGGGGTGGCTACACCTTC.

This chain links TRBV19 with TRBJ2-5; 9 bases line up with TRBD2. CDR3 length: 16 amino acids. The germline V gene has CDR1 LNHDA and CDR2 SQIVND (reference sequence). Trimming cost V 5 bases and J 5 bases; bases outside gene matches: 12. This CDR3 reads CASSPGGAGGLETQYF. The CDR3 nucleotides are TGTGCCAGTAGTCCGGGCGGCGCGGGGGGGCTTGAGACCCAGTACTTC.

Only a few counts were recorded for this clone. V is TRBV6-6 and J is TRBJ1-4; the match to TRBD1 covers 7 bases. The V segment lost 0 bases and the J segment 10 bases; nucleotides outside the gene matches: 11. This CDR3 has 16 residues. CDR1 MNHNY and CDR2 SVGAGI come from the germline V gene (reference sequence). DNA of the CDR3: TGTGCCAGCAGTTACTCCTTTGGGACAGCCGGCGGAAAACTGTTTTTT. Protein product: CASSYSFGTAGGKLFF.

This rearrangement joins TRBV7-2 to TRBJ1-1, with D perhaps TRBD1 (6 bases). CDR1 and CDR2 from the germline V gene are SGHTA and FQGNSA. The V end was cut by 9 bases, the J end by 0 bases, with 11 bases between. The CDR3 length is 13 residues. DNA for the CDR3: TGTGCCAGTGCCAGGGACATGAACACTGAAGCTTTCTTT. Amino acid sequence: CASARDMNTEAFF. The full variable domain, completed using reference TRBV7-2 and TRBJ1-1, is GAGVSQSPSNKVTEKGKDVELRCDPISGHTALYWYRQSLGQGLEFLIYFQGNSAPDKSGLPSDRFSAERTGGSVSTLTIQRTQQEDSAVYLCASARDMNTEAFFGQGTRLTVV.

This chain links TRBV5-8 with TRBJ2-5; 10 positions agree with TRBD2. Germline lookup yields CDR1 SGHTS and CDR2 YDEGEE. The trim removed 4 bases at V and 5 bases at J, leaving 8 bases unmatched. The CDR3 is 15 amino acids. Here the CDR3 reads CASSPPGLARETQYF. The CDR3 coding sequence is TGTGCCAGCAGCCCCCCGGGACTAGCGAGGGAGACCCAGTACTTC.